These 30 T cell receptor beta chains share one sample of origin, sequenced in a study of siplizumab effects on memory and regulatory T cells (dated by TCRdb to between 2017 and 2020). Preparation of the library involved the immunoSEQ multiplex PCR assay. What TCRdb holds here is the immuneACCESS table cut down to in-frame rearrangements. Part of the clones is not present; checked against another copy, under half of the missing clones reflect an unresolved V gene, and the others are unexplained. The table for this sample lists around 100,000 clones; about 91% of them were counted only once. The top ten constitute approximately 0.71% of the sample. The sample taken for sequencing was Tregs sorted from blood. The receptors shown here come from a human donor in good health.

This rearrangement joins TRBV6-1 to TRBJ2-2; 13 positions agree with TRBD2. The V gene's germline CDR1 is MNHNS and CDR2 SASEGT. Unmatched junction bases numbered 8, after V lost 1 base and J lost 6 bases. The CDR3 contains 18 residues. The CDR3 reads CASSEERTSGSLSGELFF. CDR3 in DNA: TGTGCCAGCAGTGAAGAAAGGACTAGCGGGAGTCTGTCCGGGGAGCTGTTTTTT.

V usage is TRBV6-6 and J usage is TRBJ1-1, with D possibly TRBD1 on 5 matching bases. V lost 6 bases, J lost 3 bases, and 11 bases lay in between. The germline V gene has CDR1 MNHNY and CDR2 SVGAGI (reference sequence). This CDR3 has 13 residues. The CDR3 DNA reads TGTGCCAGCAGCTTTATGACAGACACTGAAGCTTTCTTT. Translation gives CASSFMTDTEAFF.

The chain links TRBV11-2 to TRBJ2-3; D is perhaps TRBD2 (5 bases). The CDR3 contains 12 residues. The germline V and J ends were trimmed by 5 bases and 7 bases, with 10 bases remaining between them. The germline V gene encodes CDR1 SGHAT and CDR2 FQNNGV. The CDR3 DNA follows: TGTGCCAGCAGCCTGTACGGGAATACGCAGTATTTT. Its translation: CASSLYGNTQYF.

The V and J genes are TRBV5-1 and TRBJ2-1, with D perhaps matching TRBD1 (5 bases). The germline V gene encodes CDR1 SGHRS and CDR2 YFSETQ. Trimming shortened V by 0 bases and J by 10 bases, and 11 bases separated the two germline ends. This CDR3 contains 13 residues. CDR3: CASSLVGAREQFF. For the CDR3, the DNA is TGCGCCAGCAGCTTGGTTGGGGCTCGGGAGCAGTTCTTC.

The DNA of the CDR3 is TGCGCCAGCAGTCAATGTGGGGCTAGCGGGAAGTGGAGCTCCTACGAGCAGTACTTC. Its translation: CASSQCGASGKWSSYEQYF. This chain joins TRBV23-1 and TRBJ2-7; the match to TRBD2 covers 9 bases. TRBV23-1 is identified as an open reading frame with a role that is uncertain. V lost 1 base, J lost 0 bases, and 13 bases stayed unmatched. This CDR3 is built from 19 residues.

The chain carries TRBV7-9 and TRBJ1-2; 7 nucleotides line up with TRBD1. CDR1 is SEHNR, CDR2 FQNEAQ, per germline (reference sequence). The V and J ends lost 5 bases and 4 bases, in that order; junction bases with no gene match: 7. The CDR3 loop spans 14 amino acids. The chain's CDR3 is CASSSPTGSYGYTF. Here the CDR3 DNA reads TGTGCCAGCAGCAGCCCGACAGGGAGCTATGGCTACACCTTC.

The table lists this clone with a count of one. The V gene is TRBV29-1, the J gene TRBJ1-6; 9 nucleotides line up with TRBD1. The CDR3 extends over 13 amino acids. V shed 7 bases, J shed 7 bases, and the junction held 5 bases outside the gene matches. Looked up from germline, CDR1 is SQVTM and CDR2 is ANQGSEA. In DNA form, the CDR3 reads TGCAGCGCCAGACAGGGGGTGAATTCACCCCTCCACTTT. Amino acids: CSARQGVNSPLHF.

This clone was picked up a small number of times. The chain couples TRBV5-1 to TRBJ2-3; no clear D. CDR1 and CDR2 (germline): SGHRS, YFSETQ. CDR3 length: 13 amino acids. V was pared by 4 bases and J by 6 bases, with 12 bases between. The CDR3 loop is CASSPMVGDTQYF. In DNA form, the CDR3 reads TGCGCCAGCAGCCCGATGGTTGGGGATACGCAGTATTTT.

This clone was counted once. CDR3 coding DNA: TGCGCCAGCAGTAAAGGCGGGGACTACGAGCAGTACTTC. This encodes CASSKGGDYEQYF. V is TRBV5-1 and J is TRBJ2-7; maybe TRBD2 (6 bases). The V gene lost 5 bases and the J gene lost 3 bases, with 12 bases spanning the gap. There are 13 residues in the CDR3. The germline V gene encodes CDR1 SGHRS and CDR2 YFSETQ.

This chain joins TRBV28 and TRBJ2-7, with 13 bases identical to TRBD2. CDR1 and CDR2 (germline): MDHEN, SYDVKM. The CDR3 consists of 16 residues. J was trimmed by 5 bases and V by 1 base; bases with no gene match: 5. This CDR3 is CASSLLRGLAGNEQYF. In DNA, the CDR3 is TGTGCCAGCAGTTTATTAAGGGGACTAGCGGGAAACGAGCAGTACTTC.

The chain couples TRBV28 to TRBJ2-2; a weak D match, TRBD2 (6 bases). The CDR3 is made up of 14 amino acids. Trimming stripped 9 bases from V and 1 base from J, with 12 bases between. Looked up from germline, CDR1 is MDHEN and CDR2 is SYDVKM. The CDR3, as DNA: TGTGCCAGTCGTCGCGGGGTGAACACCGGGGAGCTGTTTTTT. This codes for CASRRGVNTGELFF.

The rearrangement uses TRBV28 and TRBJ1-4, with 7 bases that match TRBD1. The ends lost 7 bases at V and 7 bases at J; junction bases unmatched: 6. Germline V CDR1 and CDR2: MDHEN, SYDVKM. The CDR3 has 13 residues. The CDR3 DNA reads TGTGCCAGCACGACCGGGACAGTTGAAAAACTGTTTTTT. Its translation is CASTTGTVEKLFF.

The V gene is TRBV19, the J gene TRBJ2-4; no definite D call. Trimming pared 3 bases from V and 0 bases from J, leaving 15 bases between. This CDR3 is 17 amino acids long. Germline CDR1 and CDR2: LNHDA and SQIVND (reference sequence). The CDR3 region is CASSIPRQRVAKNIQYF. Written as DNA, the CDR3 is TGTGCCAGTAGTATTCCTCGCCAGAGAGTAGCCAAAAACATTCAGTACTTC.

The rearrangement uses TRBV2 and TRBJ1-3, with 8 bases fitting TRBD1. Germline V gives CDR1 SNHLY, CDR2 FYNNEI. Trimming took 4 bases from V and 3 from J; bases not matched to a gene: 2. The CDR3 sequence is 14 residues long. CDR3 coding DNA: TGTGCCAGCAGTGCAGGGGGCTTTGGAAACACCATATATTTT. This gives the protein CASSAGGFGNTIYF.

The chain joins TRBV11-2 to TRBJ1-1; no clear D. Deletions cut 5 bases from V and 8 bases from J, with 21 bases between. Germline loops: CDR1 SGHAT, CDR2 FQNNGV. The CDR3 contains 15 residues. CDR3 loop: CASSPGARRLGEAFF. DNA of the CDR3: TGTGCCAGCAGCCCTGGTGCCCGCAGGCTAGGGGAAGCTTTCTTT.

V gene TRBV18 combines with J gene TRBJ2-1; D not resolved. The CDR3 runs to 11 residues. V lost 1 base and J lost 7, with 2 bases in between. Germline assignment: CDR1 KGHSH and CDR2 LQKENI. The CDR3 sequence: CASSPLNEQFF. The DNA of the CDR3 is TGTGCCAGCTCACCACTGAATGAGCAGTTCTTC. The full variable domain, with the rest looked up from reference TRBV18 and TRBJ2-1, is NAGVMQNPRHLVRRRGQEARLRCSPMKGHSHVYWYRQLPEEGLKFMVYLQKENIIDESGMPKERFSAEFPKEGPSILRIQQVVRGDSAAYFCASSPLNEQFFGPGTRLTVL.

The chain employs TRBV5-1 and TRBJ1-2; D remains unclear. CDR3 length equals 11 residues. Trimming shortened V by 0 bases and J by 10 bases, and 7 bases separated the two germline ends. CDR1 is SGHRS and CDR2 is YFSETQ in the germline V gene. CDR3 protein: CASSLAGVYTF. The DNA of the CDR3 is TGCGCCAGCAGCTTGGCTGGGGTCTACACCTTC. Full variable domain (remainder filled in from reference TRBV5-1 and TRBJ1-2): KAGVTQTPRYLIKTRGQQVTLSCSPISGHRSVSWYQQTPGQGLQFLFEYFSETQRNKGNFPGRFSGRQFSNSRSEMNVSTLELGDSALYLCASSLAGVYTFGSGTRLTVV.

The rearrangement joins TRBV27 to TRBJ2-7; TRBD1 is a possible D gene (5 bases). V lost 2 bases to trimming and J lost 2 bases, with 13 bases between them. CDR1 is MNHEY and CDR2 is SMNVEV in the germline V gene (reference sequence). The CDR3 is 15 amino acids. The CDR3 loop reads CASSLKVGETYEQYF. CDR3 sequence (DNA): TGTGCCAGCAGTTTAAAAGTAGGGGAAACCTACGAGCAGTACTTC.

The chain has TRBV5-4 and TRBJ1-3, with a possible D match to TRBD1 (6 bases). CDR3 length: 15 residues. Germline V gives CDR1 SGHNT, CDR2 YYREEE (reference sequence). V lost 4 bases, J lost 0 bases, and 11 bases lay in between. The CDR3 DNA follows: TGTGCCAGCAGCATACAGGGCCCCTCTGGAAACACCATATATTTT. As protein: CASSIQGPSGNTIYF.

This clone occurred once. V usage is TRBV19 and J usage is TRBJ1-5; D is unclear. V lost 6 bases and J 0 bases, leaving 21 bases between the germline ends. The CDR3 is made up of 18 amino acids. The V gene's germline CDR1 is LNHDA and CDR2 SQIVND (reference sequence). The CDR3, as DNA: TGTGCCAGTAGCCGTTTGACGGGCGTGTCTGGTAGCAATCAGCCCCAGCATTTT. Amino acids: CASSRLTGVSGSNQPQHF.

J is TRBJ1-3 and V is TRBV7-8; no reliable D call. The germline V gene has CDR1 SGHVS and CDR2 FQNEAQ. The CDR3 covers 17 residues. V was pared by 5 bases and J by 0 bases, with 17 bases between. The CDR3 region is CASSALGGSSSGNTIYF. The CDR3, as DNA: TGTGCCAGCAGCGCTTTGGGTGGGTCTAGCTCTGGAAACACCATATATTTT.

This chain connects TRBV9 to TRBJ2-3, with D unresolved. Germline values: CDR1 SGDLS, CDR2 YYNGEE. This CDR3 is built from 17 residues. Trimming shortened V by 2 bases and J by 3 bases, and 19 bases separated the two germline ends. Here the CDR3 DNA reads TGTGCCAGCAGCGTGATGGAGTCGAGCCGGAGAACAGATACGCAGTATTTT. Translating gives CASSVMESSRRTDTQYF.

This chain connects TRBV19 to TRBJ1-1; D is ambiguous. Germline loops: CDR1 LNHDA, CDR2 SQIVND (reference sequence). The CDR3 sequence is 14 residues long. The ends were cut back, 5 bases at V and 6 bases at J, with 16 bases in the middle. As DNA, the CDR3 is TGTGCCAGTAGTTCCCGGCGGAGTTTGGCTGAAGCTTTCTTT. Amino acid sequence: CASSSRRSLAEAFF.

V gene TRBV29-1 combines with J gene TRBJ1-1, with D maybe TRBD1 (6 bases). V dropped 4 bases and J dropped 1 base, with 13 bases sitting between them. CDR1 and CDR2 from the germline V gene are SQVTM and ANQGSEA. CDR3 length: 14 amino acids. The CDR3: CSVVSQGTNTEAFF. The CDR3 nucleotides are TGCAGCGTTGTATCGCAGGGGACGAACACTGAAGCTTTCTTT.

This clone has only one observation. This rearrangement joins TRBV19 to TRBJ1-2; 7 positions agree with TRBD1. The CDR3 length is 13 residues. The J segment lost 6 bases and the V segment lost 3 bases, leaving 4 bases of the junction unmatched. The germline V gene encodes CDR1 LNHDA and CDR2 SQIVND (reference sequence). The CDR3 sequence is CASSIRTGDGYTF. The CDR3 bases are TGTGCCAGTAGTATTAGAACAGGGGATGGCTACACCTTC.

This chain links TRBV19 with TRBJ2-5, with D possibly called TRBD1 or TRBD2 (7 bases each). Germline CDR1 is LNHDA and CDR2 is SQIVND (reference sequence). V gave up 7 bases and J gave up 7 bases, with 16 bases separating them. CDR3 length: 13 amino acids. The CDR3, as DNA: TGTGCCAGTACCTCAGACAGGGAGGGGACCCAGTACTTC. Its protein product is CASTSDREGTQYF. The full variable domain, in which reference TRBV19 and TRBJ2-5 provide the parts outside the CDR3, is DGGITQSPKYLFRKEGQNVTLSCEQNLNHDAMYWYRQDPGQGLRLIYYSQIVNDFQKGDIAEGYSVSREKKESFPLTVTSAQKNPTAFYLCASTSDREGTQYFGPGTRLLVL.

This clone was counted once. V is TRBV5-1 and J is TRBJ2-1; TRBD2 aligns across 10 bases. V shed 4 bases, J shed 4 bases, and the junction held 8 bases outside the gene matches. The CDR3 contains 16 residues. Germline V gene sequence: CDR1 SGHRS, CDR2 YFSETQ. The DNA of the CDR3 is TGCGCCAGCAGCCCCTCTACTAGCGGGAATTACAATGAGCAGTTCTTC. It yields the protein CASSPSTSGNYNEQFF. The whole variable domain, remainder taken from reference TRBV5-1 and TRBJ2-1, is KAGVTQTPRYLIKTRGQQVTLSCSPISGHRSVSWYQQTPGQGLQFLFEYFSETQRNKGNFPGRFSGRQFSNSRSEMNVSTLELGDSALYLCASSPSTSGNYNEQFFGPGTRLTVL.

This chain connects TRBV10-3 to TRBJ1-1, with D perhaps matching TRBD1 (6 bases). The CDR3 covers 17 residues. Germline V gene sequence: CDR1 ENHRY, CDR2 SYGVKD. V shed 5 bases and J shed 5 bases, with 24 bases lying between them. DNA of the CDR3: TGTGCCATCAGTCCGACAGGCGGAACCCGAGTGAGGACTGAAGCTTTCTTT. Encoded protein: CAISPTGGTRVRTEAFF.

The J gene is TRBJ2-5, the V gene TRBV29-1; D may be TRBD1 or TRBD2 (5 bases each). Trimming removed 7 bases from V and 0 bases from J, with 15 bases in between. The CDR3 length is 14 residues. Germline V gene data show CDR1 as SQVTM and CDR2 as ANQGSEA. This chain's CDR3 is CSAPPTGHQETQYF. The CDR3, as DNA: TGCAGCGCCCCGCCGACGGGGCACCAAGAGACCCAGTACTTC.

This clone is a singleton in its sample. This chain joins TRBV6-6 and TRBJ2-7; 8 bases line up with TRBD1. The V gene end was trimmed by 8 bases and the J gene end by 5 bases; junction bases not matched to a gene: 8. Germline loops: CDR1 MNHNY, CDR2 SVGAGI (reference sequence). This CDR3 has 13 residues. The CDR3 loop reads CASAPDRANEQYF. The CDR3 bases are TGTGCCAGCGCCCCGGACAGGGCGAACGAGCAGTACTTC.